This T cell receptor (beta chain) was captured in a study of chemoradiotherapy in HPV16-positive cancers. Study at large: Candidate HPV-specific clones and shared TCR motifs came from a couple of HPV16-positive patients. Study-level points and caveats: During treatment, candidate HPV-specific clones and E7-related motifs expanded in tumor. Better recurrence-free survival went with HPV-responsive T-cell expansion in HPV16-positive patients.

Generated by immunoSEQ multiplex PCR, the TCRdb table keeps only in-frame clones and is missing some. This sample has roughly 23,000 clones, with just under 75% found just once. This clone was seen once. Its target is not known. V was pared by 7 bases and J by 3 bases, with 21 bases between. The germline CDR1 and CDR2 sequences are MDHEN and SYDVKM. The CDR3 runs to 16 residues. J is TRBJ1-1 and V is TRBV28; the D gene is possibly TRBD1 (6 bases). The sample was acquired from a patient who underwent chemoradiotherapy. The receptor was derived from a human donor with HPV-associated anogenital cancer. CDR3 in DNA: TGTGCCAGCATCCCAAACAGGGTAAGACGCGACACTGAAGCTTTCTTT. This translates into CASIPNRVRRDTEAFF.